This T cell receptor beta chain derives from a study of graft-versus-host responses after intestinal transplantation. Study-level background: Recipients received multivisceral, liver-intestinal, or isolated intestinal transplants. Study-level points and caveats: There was an association between peak levels of circulating GvH clones and early post-transplant HvG declines. Recipient marrow showed GvH clones, some seen first in ileum or blood.

J lost 4 bases, V lost 2 bases, and 14 bases had no gene match. The V gene's germline CDR1 is MNHEY and CDR2 SMNVEV (reference sequence). CDR3 size: 18 residues. TCRdb's copy holds only in-frame clones and misses some; the assay was immunoSEQ multiplex PCR. The profile shows 90,000 to 130,000 clones, about 94% of them singletons. Points on this clone: What it recognizes is unknown.

V usage is TRBV27 and J usage is TRBJ2-7; 10 bases are shared with TRBD2. The sequence was collected from a human donor who received an intestinal transplant. Here the sequenced sample was unstimulated CD8+ T cells sorted from spleen or lymph node cells, taken before intestinal transplant. The chain's CDR3 is CASSLMVPGLAGAYEQYF. The CDR3 region has the DNA TGTGCCAGCAGTTTAATGGTTCCAGGGCTAGCGGGGGCTTACGAGCAGTACTTC.